The sequence of this T cell receptor beta chain was determined in a study of monozygotic twins with inflammatory bowel disease. General study findings and limits: Heterogeneous immunosuppressive treatment regimens may have introduced variability into patient repertoires.

UMIs with a 6-nucleotide sample barcode were added by template switching. TCRdb re-called the 5' RACE reads; every CDR3 protein appears as one record, without DNA. In all, the sample yields approximately 400,000 distinct CDR3 sequences. About this clonotype itself: Its antigen is unknown.

There are 16 residues in the CDR3. Per the germline V gene, CDR1 is DFQATT and CDR2 is SNEGSKA (reference sequence). This chain links TRBV20-1 with TRBJ2-5; without DNA, the TCRdb call of TRBD1 cannot be checked. The TCR originated in a human donor with ulcerative colitis or Crohn's disease, or a healthy co-twin of an affected twin (not recorded which). The sample was blood. CDR3 sequence reads: CSAREPRAGRPRTQYF.